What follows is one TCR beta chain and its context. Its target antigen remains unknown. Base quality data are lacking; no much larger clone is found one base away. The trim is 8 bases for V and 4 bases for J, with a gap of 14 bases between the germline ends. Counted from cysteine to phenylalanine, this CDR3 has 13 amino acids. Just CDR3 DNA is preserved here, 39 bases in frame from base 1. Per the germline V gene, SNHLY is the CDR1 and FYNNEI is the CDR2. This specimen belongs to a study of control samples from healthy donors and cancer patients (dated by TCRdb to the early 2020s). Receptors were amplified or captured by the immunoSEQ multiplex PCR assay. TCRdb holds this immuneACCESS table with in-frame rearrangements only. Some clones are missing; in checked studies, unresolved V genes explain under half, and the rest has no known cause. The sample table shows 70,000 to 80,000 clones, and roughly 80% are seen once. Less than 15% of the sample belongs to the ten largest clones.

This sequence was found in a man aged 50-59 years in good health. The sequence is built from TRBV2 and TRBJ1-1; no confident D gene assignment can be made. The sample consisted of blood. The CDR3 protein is CASSRGEGTEAFF. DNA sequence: TGTGCCAGCTCCCGAGGTGAGGGCACTGAAGCTTTCTTT.